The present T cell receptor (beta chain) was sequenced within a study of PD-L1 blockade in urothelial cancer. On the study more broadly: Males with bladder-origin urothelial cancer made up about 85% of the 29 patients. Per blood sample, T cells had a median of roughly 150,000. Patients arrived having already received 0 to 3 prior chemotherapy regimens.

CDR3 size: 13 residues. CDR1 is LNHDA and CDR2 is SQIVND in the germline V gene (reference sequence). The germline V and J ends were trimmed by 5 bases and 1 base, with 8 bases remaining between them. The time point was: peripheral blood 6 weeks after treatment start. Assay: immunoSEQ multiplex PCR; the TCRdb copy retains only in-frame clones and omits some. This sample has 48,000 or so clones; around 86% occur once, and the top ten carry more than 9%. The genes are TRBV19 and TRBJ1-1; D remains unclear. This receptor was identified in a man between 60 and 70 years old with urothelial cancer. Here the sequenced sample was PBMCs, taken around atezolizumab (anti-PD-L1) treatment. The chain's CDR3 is CASSPRQNTEAFF. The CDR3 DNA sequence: TGTGCCAGTAGTCCCCGACAGAACACTGAAGCTTTCTTT.